Below, 3 T cell receptor beta chains from the same sample are listed, as sequenced in a study of CD8 T cell repertoires and HIV-1 epitope variants. TCRdb keeps only in-frame clones here, not all; method: immunoSEQ multiplex PCR. The sample consists of over 90,000 clones, over 70% of them appearing once. The sample was uncultured baseline CD8+ T cells from peripheral blood mononuclear cells (PBMCs). Receptors originate from a male donor with HIV.

This chain connects TRBV9 to TRBJ2-1, with D uncertain. Germline V gene sequence: CDR1 SGDLS, CDR2 YYNGEE. The CDR3 spans 15 residues. With 4 bases removed from V and 3 bases from J, the gap between germline ends came to 14 bases. CDR3 region: CASSLGGDFYNEQFF. The CDR3 nucleotides read TGTGCCAGCAGCCTAGGCGGAGATTTCTACAATGAGCAGTTCTTC.

The rearrangement uses TRBV5-4 and TRBJ2-3, with 9 bases fitting TRBD2. Losses at the gene ends were 4 bases for V and 6 bases for J; bases not matched to a gene: 9. The germline V gene has CDR1 SGHNT and CDR2 YYREEE (reference sequence). This CDR3 is built from 15 residues. CDR3 in amino acids: CASSLKAGGWDTQYF. DNA of the CDR3: TGTGCCAGCAGCCTCAAAGCGGGGGGTTGGGATACGCAGTATTTT.

There are a few counts of this clone. This chain links TRBV7-9 with TRBJ2-3, with D possibly TRBD2 on 6 matching bases. Germline V lookup: CDR1 SEHNR, CDR2 FQNEAQ (reference sequence). The germline V and J ends were trimmed by 4 bases and 5 bases, with 16 bases remaining between them. The CDR3 consists of 15 residues. The CDR3 spells CASSYLGGGGDTQYF. CDR3 DNA: TGTGCCAGCAGCTACCTTGGGGGAGGAGGAGATACGCAGTATTTT.